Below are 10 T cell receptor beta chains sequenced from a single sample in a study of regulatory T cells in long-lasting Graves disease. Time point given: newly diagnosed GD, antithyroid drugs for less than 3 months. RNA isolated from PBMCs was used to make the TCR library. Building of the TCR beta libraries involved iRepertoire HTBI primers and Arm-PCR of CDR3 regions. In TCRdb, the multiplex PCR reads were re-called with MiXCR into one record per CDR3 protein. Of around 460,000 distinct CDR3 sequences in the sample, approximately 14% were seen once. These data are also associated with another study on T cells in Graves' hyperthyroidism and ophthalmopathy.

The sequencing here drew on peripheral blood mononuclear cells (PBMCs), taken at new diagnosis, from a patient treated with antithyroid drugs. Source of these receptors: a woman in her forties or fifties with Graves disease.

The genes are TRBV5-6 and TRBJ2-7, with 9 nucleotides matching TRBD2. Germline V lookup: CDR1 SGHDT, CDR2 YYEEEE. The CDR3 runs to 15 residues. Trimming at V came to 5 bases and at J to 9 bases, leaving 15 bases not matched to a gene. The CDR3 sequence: CASRPRTSETTGQYF. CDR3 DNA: TGTGCCAGCAGACCTCGGACTAGCGAGACTACGGGGCAGTACTTC.

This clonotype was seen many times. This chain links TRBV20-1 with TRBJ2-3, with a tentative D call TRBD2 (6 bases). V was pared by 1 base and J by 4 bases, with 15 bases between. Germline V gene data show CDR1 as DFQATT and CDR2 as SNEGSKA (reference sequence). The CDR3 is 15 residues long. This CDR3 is CSARGSPGEADTQYF. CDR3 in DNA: TGCAGTGCTAGAGGGTCCCCGGGAGAGGCAGATACGCAGTATTTT.

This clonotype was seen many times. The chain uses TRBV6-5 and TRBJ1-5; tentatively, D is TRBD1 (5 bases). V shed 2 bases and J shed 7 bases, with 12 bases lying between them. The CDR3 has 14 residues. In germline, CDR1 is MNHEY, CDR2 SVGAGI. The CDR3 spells CASSYGQGGQPQHF. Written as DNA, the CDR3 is TGTGCCAGCAGTTACGGCCAGGGAGGACAGCCCCAGCATTTT.

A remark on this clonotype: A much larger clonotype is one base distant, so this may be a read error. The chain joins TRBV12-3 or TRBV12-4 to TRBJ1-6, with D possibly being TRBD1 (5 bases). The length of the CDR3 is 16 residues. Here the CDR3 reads CASRAGTDPANSPLYF. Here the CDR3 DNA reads TGTGCCAGCAGAGCCGGGACTGATCCTGCCAATTCACCCCTCTACTTT.

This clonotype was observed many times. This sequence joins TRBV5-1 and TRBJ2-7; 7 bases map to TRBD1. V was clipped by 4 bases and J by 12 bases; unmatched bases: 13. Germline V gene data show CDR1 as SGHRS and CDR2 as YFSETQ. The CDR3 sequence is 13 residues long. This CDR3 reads CASSPMPTGNPYF. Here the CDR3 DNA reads TGCGCCAGCAGCCCCATGCCGACAGGGAACCCGTACTTC.

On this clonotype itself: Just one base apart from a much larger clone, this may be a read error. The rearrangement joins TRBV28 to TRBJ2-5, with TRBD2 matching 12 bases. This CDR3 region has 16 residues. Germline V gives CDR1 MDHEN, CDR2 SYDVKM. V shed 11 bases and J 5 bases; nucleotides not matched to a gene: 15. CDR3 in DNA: TGTGCCGGCGTCCCCAATCGACTAGCGGGAGTTGAGACCCAGTACTTC. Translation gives CAGVPNRLAGVETQYF. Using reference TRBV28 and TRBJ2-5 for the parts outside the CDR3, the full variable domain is DVKVTQSSRYLVKRTGEKVFLECVQDMDHENMFWYRQDPGLGLRLIYFSYDVKMKEKGDIPEGYSVSREKKERFSLILESASTNQTSMYLCAGVPNRLAGVETQYFGPGTRLLVL.

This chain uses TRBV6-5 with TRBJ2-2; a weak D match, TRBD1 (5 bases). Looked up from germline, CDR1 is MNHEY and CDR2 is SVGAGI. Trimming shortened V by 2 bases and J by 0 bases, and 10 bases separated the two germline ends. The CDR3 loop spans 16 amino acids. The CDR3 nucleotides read TGTGCCAGCAGTTACACACAGGCGCCGAACACCGGGGAGCTGTTTTTT. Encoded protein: CASSYTQAPNTGELFF.

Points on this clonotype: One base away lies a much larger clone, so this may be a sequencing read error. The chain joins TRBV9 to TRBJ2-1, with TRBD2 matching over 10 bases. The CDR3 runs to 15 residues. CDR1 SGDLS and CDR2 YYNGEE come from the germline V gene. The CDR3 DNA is TGTGCCAGCAGCGCGGGACTAGCGTTATACAATGATCAGTTCTTC. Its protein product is CASSAGLALYNDQFF.

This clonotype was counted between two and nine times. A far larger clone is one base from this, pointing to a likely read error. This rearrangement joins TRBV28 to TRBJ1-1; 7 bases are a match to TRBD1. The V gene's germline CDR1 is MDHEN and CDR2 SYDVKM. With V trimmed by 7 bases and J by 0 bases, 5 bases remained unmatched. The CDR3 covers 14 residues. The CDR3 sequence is CASTPGQMNTEAFF. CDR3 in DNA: TGTGCCAGCACCCCGGGACAGATGAACACTGAAGCTTTCTTT.

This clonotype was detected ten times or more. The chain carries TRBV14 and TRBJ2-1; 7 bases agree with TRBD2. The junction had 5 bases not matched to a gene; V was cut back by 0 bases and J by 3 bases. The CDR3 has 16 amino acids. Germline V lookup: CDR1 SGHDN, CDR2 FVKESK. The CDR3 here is CASSQDVVAGYNEQFF. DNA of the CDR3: TGTGCCAGCAGCCAAGATGTGGTAGCGGGCTACAATGAGCAGTTCTTC. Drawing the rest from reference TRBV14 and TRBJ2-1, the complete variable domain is EAGVTQFPSHSVIEKGQTVTLRCDPISGHDNLYWYRRVMGKEIKFLLHFVKESKQDESGMPNNRFLAERTGGTYSTLKVQPAELEDSGVYFCASSQDVVAGYNEQFFGPGTRLTVL.